The T cell receptor beta chain under discussion was sequenced for a study of blood T cell repertoires in COVID-19. The overall study: The United States, Italy and Spain were the sources of the acute and convalescent COVID-19 samples. T cells, B-cell-depleted T cells, or PBMCs supplied cDNA or gDNA.

Original methodology: The authors estimated nucleated cell counts from reference gene primer amplification. TCRdb keeps only in-frame clones here, not all; method: immunoSEQ multiplex PCR. V, J and clone size are those of that table, while D and trimming were read from the DNA. The repertoire holds more than 400,000 clones, with 70% to 90% as singletons. This CDR3 region has 16 residues. Germline CDR1 SEHNR, CDR2 FQNEAQ (reference sequence). V lost 7 bases and J lost 6, with 24 bases in between. This receptor was obtained from a human donor in a cohort sampled during active COVID-19. Source material: peripheral blood. The chain has TRBV7-9 and TRBJ1-1, with D unresolved. In DNA form, the CDR3 reads TGTGCCAGCACTCCTGGAAGCTCCGGACTCTACCCTGAAGCTTTCTTT. Translating gives CASTPGSSGLYPEAFF.